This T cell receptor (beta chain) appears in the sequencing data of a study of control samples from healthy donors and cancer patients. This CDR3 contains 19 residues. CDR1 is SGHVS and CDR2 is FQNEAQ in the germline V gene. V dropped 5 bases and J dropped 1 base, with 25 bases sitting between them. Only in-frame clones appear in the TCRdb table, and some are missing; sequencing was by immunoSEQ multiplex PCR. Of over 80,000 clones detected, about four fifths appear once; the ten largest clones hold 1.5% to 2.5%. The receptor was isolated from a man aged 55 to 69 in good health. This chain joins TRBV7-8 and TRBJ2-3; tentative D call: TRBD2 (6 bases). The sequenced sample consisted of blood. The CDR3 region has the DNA TGTGCCAGCAGCCACCCCAGGGTTAATCCCCGGAGGGGCACAGATACGCAGTATTTT. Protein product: CASSHPRVNPRRGTDTQYF.